These 17 T cell receptor beta chains share one sample of origin, sequenced in a study of Ad26.COV2.S vaccination and SARS-CoV-2 variants. Noted treatment: around 19 received Ad26.COV2.S at low or high dose, single or two shots; 5 received placebo; per-sample allocation not given. After the first vaccine or placebo injection, samples were drawn on day 63. Libraries were prepared by immunoSEQ multiplex PCR; TCRdb keeps only in-frame clonotypes and omits some of them. Among some 300,000 clones listed, 70% to 90% were seen once. Sequences were derived from peripheral blood, sampled in a trial of Ad26.COV2.S vaccine versus placebo. The source is a person between 18 and 65 years old who received the Ad26.COV2.S COVID-19 vaccine or a placebo.

In DNA form, the CDR3 reads TGTGCCAGCAGGACCGGGTCCAAAGAAGCTTTCTTT. Translated, it gives CASRTGSKEAFF. The gene calls are TRBV3-1 (or the pseudogene TRBV3-2) and TRBJ1-1; D remains ambiguous. Trimming pared 6 bases from V and 8 bases from J, leaving 13 bases between. Germline CDR1 is LGHDT and CDR2 is YNNKEL (reference sequence). The CDR3 has 12 residues.

This chain links TRBV9 with TRBJ1-2, with 7 bases identical to TRBD1. The germline V gene encodes CDR1 SGDLS and CDR2 YYNGEE. The CDR3 is 15 amino acids. Losses at the gene ends were 4 bases for V and 5 bases for J; bases not matched to a gene: 11. CDR3: CASSPHVEGAYGYTF. The CDR3 DNA is TGTGCCAGCAGCCCCCATGTGGAGGGGGCGTATGGCTACACCTTC. The full variable domain, its missing parts supplied by reference TRBV9 and TRBJ1-2, is DSGVTQTPKHLITATGQRVTLRCSPRSGDLSVYWYQQSLDQGLQFLIQYYNGEERAKGNILERFSAQQFPDLHSELNLSSLELGDSALYFCASSPHVEGAYGYTFGSGTRLTVV.

The chain uses TRBV7-8 and TRBJ1-5; D may be TRBD1 (5 bases). Germline CDR1 SGHVS, CDR2 FQNEAQ. Trimming took off 3 bases at V and 3 bases at J, with 9 bases between the two ends. The CDR3 runs to 14 residues. CDR3 in DNA: TGTGCCAGCAGCTTGGGACCAAACAATCAGCCCCAGCATTTT. Translation: CASSLGPNNQPQHF.

The rearrangement joins TRBV29-1 to TRBJ2-2, with no clear D. This CDR3 spans 12 amino acids. V gave up 6 bases and J gave up 6 bases, with 11 bases separating them. From germline, CDR1 is SQVTM and CDR2 ANQGSEA. The CDR3 DNA reads as TGCAGCGTCTTTGGGATCCCCGGGGAGCTGTTTTTT. Translation: CSVFGIPGELFF.

The CDR3 is CASSERDGNTIYF. Here the CDR3 DNA reads TGTGCCAGCAGCGAAAGGGATGGAAACACCATATATTTT. V usage is TRBV7-9 and J usage is TRBJ1-3; no reliable D call. The CDR3 spans 13 residues. V was trimmed by 5 bases and J by 3 bases, leaving 8 bases between them. Per the germline V gene, CDR1 is SEHNR and CDR2 is FQNEAQ (reference sequence).

V and J are TRBV2 and TRBJ2-7, with TRBD1 matching over 8 bases. Germline V gene data show CDR1 as SNHLY and CDR2 as FYNNEI. The CDR3 length is 14 residues. V gave up 7 bases and J gave up 2 bases; unmatched junction bases: 7. The CDR3 nucleotides are TGTGCCAGCAATCCACAGGGGGAGACCTACGAGCAGTACTTC. This translates into CASNPQGETYEQYF. Complete variable domain (other parts from reference TRBV2 and TRBJ2-7): EPEVTQTPSHQVTQMGQEVILRCVPISNHLYFYWYRQILGQKVEFLVSFYNNEISEKSEIFDDQFSVERPDGSNFTLKIRSTKLEDSAMYFCASNPQGETYEQYFGPGTRLTVT.

The chain has TRBV3-1 (or the pseudogene TRBV3-2) and TRBJ2-6; D is perhaps TRBD1 or TRBD2 (6 bases each). The V and J ends lost 7 bases and 1 base respectively, with 17 bases between them. CDR3 size: 17 residues. Germline CDR1 LGHDT, CDR2 YNNKEL (reference sequence). DNA of the CDR3: TGTGCCAGCAATAGGGGTCAGGGGAGGTCTGGGGCCAACGTCCTGACTTTC. Encoded protein: CASNRGQGRSGANVLTF.

The chain joins TRBV4-3 to TRBJ1-1; 7 nucleotides align to TRBD1. J lost 7 bases, V lost 1 base, and 6 bases had no gene match. The CDR3 totals 14 residues. Looked up from germline, CDR1 is LGHNA and CDR2 is YSLEER. The CDR3 is CASSQGRDSIEAFF. CDR3 DNA sequence: TGCGCCAGCAGCCAAGGACGGGACAGCATTGAAGCTTTCTTT.

V gene TRBV11-2 combines with J gene TRBJ1-5, with 9 bases matching TRBD1. The CDR3 is 16 amino acids. Germline values: CDR1 SGHAT, CDR2 FQNNGV. V lost 1 base, J lost 6 bases, and 7 bases stayed unmatched. This CDR3 reads CASSLGIQGAGQPQHF. In DNA form, the CDR3 reads TGTGCCAGCAGCTTAGGTATACAGGGGGCCGGTCAGCCCCAGCATTTT.

The CDR3 protein is CASSSIQGVRNTIYF. CDR3 DNA sequence: TGTGCCAGCAGCTCTATACAGGGAGTTAGGAACACCATATATTTT. The chain recombines TRBV11-2 with TRBJ1-3; possibly TRBD1 for D (6 bases). The CDR3 consists of 15 residues. The germline V gene encodes CDR1 SGHAT and CDR2 FQNNGV. Trimming removed 4 bases from V and 7 bases from J, with 17 bases in between.

This clone has just a few counts. Other DNA sequences in the sample encode the same CDR3. V and J are TRBV5-1 and TRBJ2-3; D gene uncertain. Germline loops: CDR1 SGHRS, CDR2 YFSETQ. The V end was cut by 0 bases, the J end by 1 base, with 9 bases between. This CDR3 region has 15 residues. CDR3 protein: CASSLEARRTDTQYF. The CDR3 DNA is TGCGCCAGCAGCTTGGAAGCAAGACGCACAGATACGCAGTATTTT. Using reference TRBV5-1 and TRBJ2-3 for the parts outside the CDR3, the full variable domain is KAGVTQTPRYLIKTRGQQVTLSCSPISGHRSVSWYQQTPGQGLQFLFEYFSETQRNKGNFPGRFSGRQFSNSRSEMNVSTLELGDSALYLCASSLEARRTDTQYFGPGTRLTVL.

This clone appeared once. This chain joins TRBV2 and TRBJ1-1, with TRBD1 matching 10 bases. The ends lost 2 bases at V and 11 bases at J; junction bases unmatched: 5. The CDR3 sequence is 13 residues long. Germline V CDR1 and CDR2: SNHLY, FYNNEI. The CDR3 spells CASSETGTGDAFF. Written as DNA, the CDR3 is TGTGCCAGCAGTGAAACCGGGACAGGGGACGCTTTCTTT.

This clone was observed a handful of times. This chain connects TRBV7-9 to TRBJ1-5; the match to TRBD1 covers 8 bases. The J segment lost 3 bases and the V segment lost 5 bases, leaving 3 bases of the junction unmatched. CDR1 SEHNR and CDR2 FQNEAQ come from the germline V gene (reference sequence). The CDR3 consists of 14 residues. The DNA of the CDR3 is TGTGCCAGCAGCGGGACAGGCAACAATCAGCCCCAGCATTTT. It specifies CASSGTGNNQPQHF.

The table lists this clone with a few counts. V gene TRBV6-2 or TRBV6-3 combines with J gene TRBJ1-1; perhaps TRBD1 as D (5 bases). The germline gives CDR1 MNHEY, CDR2 SVGEGT. CDR3 size: 11 residues. V lost 6 bases, J lost 6 bases, and 8 bases lay in between. CDR3 sequence: CASSQGSEAFF. CDR3 DNA sequence: TGTGCCAGCAGCCAGGGCTCTGAAGCTTTCTTT.

The chain employs TRBV18 and TRBJ1-4; D is unresolved. This CDR3 spans 15 amino acids. Germline CDR1 is KGHSH and CDR2 is LQKENI. Deletions cut 4 bases from V and 0 bases from J, with 9 bases between. CDR3 sequence (DNA): TGTGCCAGCTCACTTTCGGTTGCAACTAATGAAAAACTGTTTTTT. This gives the protein CASSLSVATNEKLFF.

The genes are TRBV5-4 and TRBJ1-2, with D perhaps matching TRBD1 (5 bases). CDR1 SGHNT and CDR2 YYREEE come from the germline V gene (reference sequence). The CDR3 is made up of 15 amino acids. Trimming cost V 5 bases and J 0 bases, with 14 bases left between them. The CDR3 reads CASRSERQSNYGYTF. The CDR3 coding sequence is TGTGCCAGCAGGTCGGAGCGACAGTCTAACTATGGCTACACCTTC.

The rearrangement joins TRBV19 to TRBJ1-1; D uncertain. V lost 7 bases, J lost 6 bases, and 18 bases lay in between. The CDR3 extends over 14 amino acids. Per germline, CDR1 LNHDA and CDR2 SQIVND (reference sequence). The CDR3 reads CASTRWQAPPEAFF. The CDR3 bases are TGTGCCAGTACCAGGTGGCAGGCCCCACCTGAAGCTTTCTTT.